These T cell receptor beta chains were read from a single sample in a study of CD8 T cells in Susac syndrome. TCRdb redid the calling of the immunoSEQ multiplex PCR reads with MiXCR, one entry per CDR3 protein. Among tens of thousands of distinct CDR3 sequences listed, approximately 93% were seen once. Sequenced material: CD4+ T cells from PBMCs. These TCRs come from a human donor with Susac syndrome. CDR3s include the opening cysteine and the closing phenylalanine or tryptophan. The D gene is left open where the match is weak. Size tells how often a clone was seen (once, few, many) or the class of an expanded clone, and some rows leave it out.

j_call v_call d_call clone_size cdr3_length cdr3_nt cdr3_aa
TRBJ2-1 TRBV6-1 TRBD2 - 19 TGTGCCGTCTCACGGTTGGGCCTAGCGGGCTTCAGCTCCTACAATGAGCAGTTCTTC CAVSRLGLAGFSSYNEQFF
TRBJ1-6 TRBV5-6 TRBD1 - 15 TGTGCCAGCAGACGGCCGGGACAGGGGAATTCACCCCTCCACTTT CASRRPGQGNSPLHF
TRBJ1-2 TRBV4-1 - - 15 TGCGCCAGCAGCTCCCCCAGCTGGGGGGACTATGGCTACACCTTC CASSSPSWGDYGYTF
TRBJ2-3 TRBV6-1 - - 12 TGTGCCAGCAGCGGACACACAGATACGCAGTATTTT CASSGHTDTQYF
TRBJ1-6 TRBV20-1 - - 13 TGCAGTGCTGATACAGGTTATAATTCACCCCTCCACTTT CSADTGYNSPLHF
TRBJ2-7 TRBV12-3/TRBV12-4 - - 15 TGTGCCAGCAGTCCAGACCGCCTGTCAGACTACGAGCAGTACTTC CASSPDRLSDYEQYF
TRBJ2-1 TRBV4-3 TRBD1 - 15 TGCGCCAGCAGCCAAAACCGGGACAGGGGCTATGAGCAGTTCTTC CASSQNRDRGYEQFF
TRBJ1-1 TRBV19 TRBD1 - 15 TGTGCCAGTAGTTTCCCCGGGACAGTGAACACTGAAGCTTTCTTT CASSFPGTVNTEAFF
TRBJ2-7 TRBV13 TRBD1 - 17 TGTGCCAGCAGGGATATTACAGGGGGACAGGACTACTACGAGCAGTACTTC CASRDITGGQDYYEQYF
TRBJ1-5 TRBV30 TRBD1 - 12 TGTGCCTGGAGTTTAAACAGGGGGCCCCAGCATTTT CAWSLNRGPQHF
TRBJ2-6 TRBV7-8 - - 18 TGTGCCAGCAGCCTCCTGGATAGCGGCCGCTCTGGGGCCAACGTCCTGACTTTC CASSLLDSGRSGANVLTF
TRBJ2-6 TRBV6-2/TRBV6-3 - - 18 TGTGCCAGCAGTACTGACATCATCACGAAGTCTGGGGCCAACGTCCTGACTTTC CASSTDIITKSGANVLTF
TRBJ1-4 TRBV14 - - 14 TGTGCCAGCAGCTCCCGACCGAAGAATGAAAAACTGTTTTTT CASSSRPKNEKLFF
TRBJ2-7 TRBV6-4 - - 16 TGTGCCAGCAGTGACTCGAGAAGGGGAAGCTCCTACGAGCAGTACTTC CASSDSRRGSSYEQYF
TRBJ2-7 TRBV5-4 TRBD2 - 14 TGTGCCAGCAGCAGGGGACTAGGTAGCGACGAGCAGTACTTC CASSRGLGSDEQYF
TRBJ2-7 TRBV6-1 TRBD2 few 16 TGTGCCAGCAGTCCTCTGAGCGGGGGACCTTCCTACGAGCAGTACTTC CASSPLSGGPSYEQYF
TRBJ2-3 TRBV3-1 TRBD2 - 15 TGTGCCAGCAGCAACCGACTAGCTAGCACAGATACGCAGTATTTT CASSNRLASTDTQYF
TRBJ2-1 TRBV11-3 - - 12 TGTGCCAGCACCCGTGAGGGCAATGAGCAGTTCTTC CASTREGNEQFF
TRBJ1-1 TRBV18 - - 16 TGTGCCAGCTCACGGAACCCGAGGTCTGTAAACACTGAAGCTTTCTTT CASSRNPRSVNTEAFF
TRBJ1-5 TRBV18 - few 14 TGTGCCAGCTCACCCCAACAGGGCGATCAGCCCCAGCATTTT CASSPQQGDQPQHF
TRBJ2-2 TRBV30 TRBD2 once 16 TGTGCCTGGAGTGGATCGCGGGGGTCCTATCCGGGGGAGCTGTTTTTT CAWSGSRGSYPGELFF
TRBJ2-1 TRBV20-1 - - 14 TGCAGTGCTAGTCGCACGGGATCCCACAATGAGCAGTTCTTC CSASRTGSHNEQFF
TRBJ1-5 TRBV7-3 - once 13 TGTGCCAGCAGCTTATTTGCTGCTCAGCCCCAGCATTTT CASSLFAAQPQHF
TRBJ1-5 TRBV4-3 - - 15 TGCGCCAGCAGCCAAGATCTCGACAGTAATCAGCCCCAGCATTTT CASSQDLDSNQPQHF
TRBJ2-3 TRBV28 - - 12 TGTGCCAGCAGGGACCAATCAGATACGCAGTATTTT CASRDQSDTQYF
TRBJ1-2 TRBV2 TRBD1 - 14 TGTGCCAGCTTGAGACAGGGGGGCTACTATGGCTACACCTTC CASLRQGGYYGYTF
TRBJ2-1 TRBV20-1 TRBD1 - 16 TGCAGTGCTAGTCACGGGACAGGGACGCGTTACGCTGAGCAGTTCTTC CSASHGTGTRYAEQFF
TRBJ2-6 TRBV11-2 TRBD2 - 20 TGTGCCAGCAGCTCCAAGACTAGCGGGGGGCATCTAGCTGGGGCCAACGTCCTGACTTTC CASSSKTSGGHLAGANVLTF
TRBJ2-2 TRBV20-1 - - 12 TGCAGTGCTAGGCCGAACACCGGGGAGCTGTTTTTT CSARPNTGELFF
TRBJ2-2 TRBV12-3/TRBV12-4 TRBD2 - 15 TGTGCCAGCAGTTTCGTTCTAGCGGGGGCGGGGGAGCTGTTTTTT CASSFVLAGAGELFF
TRBJ2-1 TRBV20-1 - - 12 TGCAGTGCTAGTGGCTCGGGCAATGAGCAGTTCTTC CSASGSGNEQFF
TRBJ1-2 TRBV30 - - 14 TGTGCCTGGGTTAAAGCAGGCGAAAACTATGGCTACACCTTC CAWVKAGENYGYTF
TRBJ1-2 TRBV19 TRBD1 - 13 TGTGCCACCGCCCTCGACAGGGGCTATGGCTACACCTTC CATALDRGYGYTF
TRBJ2-5 TRBV15 TRBD1 - 15 TGTGCCACCAGCAGGGACAGGGGGACCCAAGAGACCCAGTACTTC CATSRDRGTQETQYF
TRBJ2-7 TRBV28 - - 15 TGTGCCAGCAGTTATTCCGAACTCTACTCCTACGAGCAGTACTTC CASSYSELYSYEQYF
TRBJ1-6 TRBV20-1 TRBD1 - 15 TGCAGTGCTGGAGGGACAGGGGGATTCAGTTCACCCCTCCACTTT CSAGGTGGFSSPLHF
TRBJ2-1 TRBV20-1 TRBD2 - 15 TGCAGTGCTAGCTTTTGGTCTAGCGGGAACAATGAGCAGTTCTTC CSASFWSSGNNEQFF
TRBJ1-4 TRBV12-3/TRBV12-4 - - 13 TGTGCCAGCCGGGGTTCGGTGGCTGAAAAACTGTTTTTT CASRGSVAEKLFF
TRBJ1-5 TRBV4-3 - once 15 TGCGCCAGCAGCCAAGGGAGGCAGGCTTATCAGCCCCAGCATTTT CASSQGRQAYQPQHF
TRBJ2-1 TRBV2 - - 13 TGTGCCAGCAAGCGAATGTCCTACAATGAGCAGTTCTTC CASKRMSYNEQFF
TRBJ2-5 TRBV20-1 TRBD2 - 15 TGCAGTGCTGGACTGGCTAAGACTAGCGAAGAGACCCAGTACTTC CSAGLAKTSEETQYF
TRBJ2-7 TRBV5-1 - - 15 TGCGCCAGCAGCTTGGCCCCAGGAAATTCCTACGAGCAGTACTTC CASSLAPGNSYEQYF
TRBJ1-2 TRBV5-1 TRBD1 - 15 TGCGCCAGCAGCTTAAGGGGCAGGGGGTACGATGGCTACACCTTC CASSLRGRGYDGYTF
TRBJ2-5 TRBV21-1 - once 15 TGTGCCAGCAGCAGCTCAGGGACGGAGCAAGAGACCCAGTACTTC CASSSSGTEQETQYF
TRBJ2-5 TRBV28 - once 16 TGTGCCAGCAGTTTATCTTGGGCAGGGCGGCGAGAGACCCAGTACTTC CASSLSWAGRRETQYF
TRBJ1-5 TRBV19 - - 15 TGTGCCAGTGGACAGATTGGATATAGCAATCAGCCCCAGCATTTT CASGQIGYSNQPQHF
TRBJ2-5 TRBV14 - - 15 TGTGCCAGCAGCCAAGGAGGAGGGATTGGCGAGACCCAGTACTTC CASSQGGGIGETQYF
TRBJ2-1 TRBV5-1 TRBD2 - 15 TGCGCCAGCAGCACTAGCGGTAGCTCCTACAATGAGCAGTTCTTC CASSTSGSSYNEQFF
TRBJ1-1 TRBV3-1 - - 15 TGTGCCAGCAGCCAAGTTGGGGCCTCAAACACTGAAGCTTTCTTT CASSQVGASNTEAFF
TRBJ1-1 TRBV6-6 TRBD1 - 15 TGTGCCAGCAGTTACTCAACAGGGGTCCGGACTGAAGCTTTCTTT CASSYSTGVRTEAFF
TRBJ2-7 TRBV5-1 - - 15 TGCGCCAGCAGCTTGGTATCAGGGATGACCTACGAGCAGTACTTC CASSLVSGMTYEQYF
TRBJ1-2 TRBV2 TRBD1 - 15 TGTGCCAGCAGGCCTCAAACCACAGGGGGTGGTGGCTACACCTTC CASRPQTTGGGGYTF